A selection of T cell receptor beta chains follows, all from one sample in a study of shared T cell receptors in the human thymus. Assay: immunoSEQ multiplex PCR; the TCRdb copy retains only in-frame clones and omits some. The sample has hundreds of thousands of clones; around 87% are singletons. The data also belong to a second study, concerning human thymus T cells.

The specimen sequenced was thymocytes. Receptors were obtained from a boy less than two years old with a congenital heart defect. CDR3s include the opening cysteine and the closing phenylalanine or tryptophan. D genes are given only for firm matches. Clone size is given for some rows only: seen once, a few or many times, or a class if the clone is expanded.

J gene | clone size | V gene | D gene | CDR3 protein | CDR3 DNA
TRBJ1-1 | once | TRBV25-1 | - | CASSEDRRENTEAFF | TGTGCCAGCAGTGAAGATCGCAGGGAGAACACTGAAGCTTTCTTT
TRBJ2-7 | few | TRBV25-1 | TRBD1 | CATGQDHYEQYF | TGTGCCACCGGACAGGACCACTACGAGCAGTACTTC
TRBJ2-5 | - | TRBV4-3 | - | CASSQDRTWEEQETQYF | TGCGCCAGCAGCCAAGATAGGACTTGGGAGGAACAAGAGACCCAGTACTTC
TRBJ2-3 | - | TRBV5-1 | - | CASSLQPSASTDTQYF | TGCGCCAGCAGCTTGCAGCCTAGCGCTAGCACAGATACGCAGTATTTT
TRBJ2-7 | - | TRBV5-1 | TRBD2 | CASSFSGRAEGQYF | TGCGCCAGCAGCTTTAGCGGGAGGGCGGAAGGGCAGTACTTC
TRBJ1-2 | - | TRBV6-1 | TRBD1 | CASRAQGATYYGYTF | TGTGCCAGCAGGGCACAGGGGGCAACCTACTATGGCTACACCTTC
TRBJ2-3 | - | TRBV7-2 | - | CASSSGGTDTQYF | TGTGCCAGCAGCTCGGGGGGCACAGATACGCAGTATTTT
TRBJ1-2 | - | TRBV5-1 | TRBD1 | CASSQGARSYGYTF | TGCGCCAGCAGCCAGGGGGCGCGGAGCTATGGCTACACCTTC
TRBJ1-5 | - | TRBV7-8 | - | CASSSSTTLYSNQPQHF | TGTGCCAGCAGCTCGTCGACAACGCTCTATAGCAATCAGCCCCAGCATTTT
TRBJ2-7 | - | TRBV11-2 | - | CASSLVPEDSLEQYF | TGTGCCAGCAGCTTAGTCCCCGAGGACTCCCTCGAGCAGTACTTC
TRBJ1-2 | - | TRBV4-1 | - | CASSQDTSARVGYGYTF | TGCGCCAGCAGCCAAGATACATCGGCCAGGGTGGGCTATGGCTACACCTTC
TRBJ2-7 | - | TRBV7-9 | - | CASSPVSEQYF | TGTGCCAGCAGCCCGGTGAGTGAGCAGTACTTC
TRBJ2-7 | - | TRBV27 | TRBD2 | CASSHSGRAPYEQYF | TGTGCCAGCAGCCATAGCGGGAGGGCCCCCTACGAGCAGTACTTC
TRBJ1-2 | - | TRBV2 | - | CASHRVVLNYGYTF | TGTGCCAGCCACCGGGTAGTCCTTAACTATGGCTACACCTTC
TRBJ2-3 | once | TRBV4-1 | TRBD2 | CASSQQPPTSGPSTDTQYF | TGCGCCAGCAGCCAACAGCCCCCGACTAGCGGTCCTAGCACAGATACGCAGTATTTT
TRBJ1-4 | - | TRBV19 | - | CASTDQGKGEKLFF | TGTGCCAGTACCGACCAGGGGAAGGGTGAAAAACTGTTTTTT
TRBJ2-7 | once | TRBV19 | - | CASSKDREGNYEQYF | TGTGCCAGTAGTAAAGACAGGGAGGGGAACTACGAGCAGTACTTC
TRBJ2-5 | - | TRBV5-6 | - | CASSLTRYNQETQYF | TGTGCCAGCAGCTTGACTAGGTACAACCAAGAGACCCAGTACTTC
TRBJ2-7 | - | TRBV6-5 | - | CASRNRSYEQYF | TGTGCCAGCAGGAACAGGTCCTACGAGCAGTACTTC
TRBJ1-1 | - | TRBV5-4 | - | CASRVGLRRENTEAFF | TGTGCCAGCCGTGTGGGTCTTCGGAGGGAGAACACTGAAGCTTTCTTT
TRBJ2-4 | once | TRBV27 | TRBD1 | CASSLVGRGTAKNIQYF | TGTGCCAGCAGTTTAGTAGGCAGGGGGACGGCCAAAAACATTCAGTACTTC
TRBJ2-3 | once | TRBV7-2 | - | CASLPRDSTTDTQYF | TGTGCCAGCTTGCCTAGGGACTCCACCACAGATACGCAGTATTTT
TRBJ2-3 | - | TRBV5-6 | TRBD2 | CASSTGGPAGDWDTQYF | TGTGCCAGCAGCACCGGAGGTCCAGCGGGAGATTGGGATACGCAGTATTTT
TRBJ2-1 | once | TRBV25-1 | TRBD2 | CASSGGGRGSYNEQFF | TGTGCCAGCAGTGGAGGCGGGAGGGGGAGCTACAATGAGCAGTTCTTC
TRBJ2-5 | - | TRBV5-6 | - | CASSLGGGRQETQYF | TGTGCCAGCAGCTTGGGTGGGGGGAGACAAGAGACCCAGTACTTC
TRBJ1-2 | - | TRBV9 | - | CASSVGAGKYGYTF | TGTGCCAGCAGCGTAGGCGCAGGCAAGTATGGCTACACCTTC
TRBJ2-1 | - | TRBV5-1 | - | CASSLVGALSYNEQFF | TGCGCCAGCAGCTTGGTAGGGGCGCTTTCCTACAATGAGCAGTTCTTC
TRBJ2-1 | - | TRBV9 | TRBD1 | CASSTRDRARDNEQFF | TGTGCCAGCAGCACCCGGGACAGGGCAAGGGACAATGAGCAGTTCTTC
TRBJ2-1 | - | TRBV6-6 | - | CASSYEVNSYNEQFF | TGTGCCAGCAGTTACGAGGTTAACTCCTACAATGAGCAGTTCTTC
TRBJ2-1 | - | TRBV5-4 | - | CASSIDSHEQFF | TGTGCCAGCAGCATAGACAGCCATGAGCAGTTCTTC
TRBJ2-1 | - | TRBV4-3 | TRBD2 | CASSQTRDYAFNEQFF | TGCGCCAGCAGCCAAACCCGGGACTACGCCTTCAATGAGCAGTTCTTC
TRBJ2-7 | - | TRBV29-1 | - | CSVEALGRPGSYEQYF | TGCAGCGTTGAAGCCCTCGGCAGGCCCGGCTCCTACGAGCAGTACTTC
TRBJ2-7 | - | TRBV6-5 | - | CASSSLYEQYF | TGTGCCAGCAGTTCCTTGTACGAGCAGTACTTC
TRBJ2-3 | - | TRBV15 | TRBD1 | CATSRDQGTGNTDTQYF | TGTGCCACCAGCAGAGATCAGGGGACAGGGAACACAGATACGCAGTATTTT
TRBJ2-7 | once | TRBV20-1 | - | CSALRGHEQYF | TGCAGTGCCCTAAGGGGCCACGAGCAGTACTTC
TRBJ2-3 | once | TRBV9 | TRBD2 | CASSPRTSERPDTQYF | TGTGCCAGCAGCCCCAGGACTAGCGAGAGACCAGATACGCAGTATTTT
TRBJ2-1 | - | TRBV4-2 | TRBD2 | CASSQDQGAGGRYNEQFF | TGTGCCAGCAGCCAAGATCAGGGCGCGGGAGGCCGCTACAATGAGCAGTTCTTC
TRBJ1-1 | - | TRBV29-1 | - | CSVVGAQAFF | TGCAGCGTTGTGGGGGCCCAAGCTTTCTTT
TRBJ2-1 | - | TRBV27 | TRBD1 | CASSQGQGAVNEQFF | TGTGCCAGCAGTCAAGGACAGGGGGCTGTGAATGAGCAGTTCTTC
TRBJ2-2 | - | TRBV12-5 | - | CASFFGGKNTGELFF | TGTGCTAGTTTTTTTGGCGGGAAGAACACCGGGGAGCTGTTTTTT
TRBJ2-5 | - | TRBV29-1 | TRBD2 | CSVEESGAGGEETQYF | TGCAGCGTTGAAGAATCGGGAGCGGGAGGGGAAGAGACCCAGTACTTC
TRBJ2-2 | - | TRBV4-2 | TRBD2 | CASSQGTGLAGAGTGELFF | TGTGCCAGCAGCCAGGGCACGGGACTAGCGGGAGCGGGCACCGGGGAGCTGTTTTTT
TRBJ2-3 | - | TRBV9 | TRBD2 | CASSLKREAYGDTQYF | TGTGCCAGCAGCCTCAAGCGGGAGGCGTATGGAGATACGCAGTATTTT
TRBJ2-7 | - | TRBV27 | - | CASSLSAGHTYSGTSSYEQYF | TGTGCCAGCAGTTTATCGGCGGGACACACTTACAGCGGGACGAGCTCCTACGAGCAGTACTTC
TRBJ2-4 | once | TRBV4-2 | TRBD2 | CASSQAPPLAGRAGGGNIQYF | TGTGCCAGCAGCCAAGCCCCACCCCTAGCCGGGAGGGCCGGGGGCGGGAACATTCAGTACTTC
TRBJ1-4 | - | TRBV4-3 | TRBD1 | CASSHPVEDRGREKLFF | TGCGCCAGCAGCCACCCAGTCGAGGACAGGGGAAGGGAAAAACTGTTTTTT